Listed below are T cell receptor beta chains from one sample, sequenced in a study of technical replicates of blood from a handful of donors. Profiling relied on immunoSEQ multiplex PCR, and the TCRdb table lists in-frame clones only, not all of them. Of 55,000 to 80,000 clones listed, roughly 98% were seen once; the top ten hold around 0.16%. What was sequenced was T cells isolated from PBMCs. Receptors were obtained from a human donor in good health. CDR3s include the opening cysteine and the closing phenylalanine or tryptophan. The D gene is left open where the match is weak.

D gene | J gene | V gene | CDR3 DNA | CDR3 protein
TRBD1 | TRBJ2-1 | TRBV19 | TGTGCCAGTAGCCCCCAGGGGGAATTAGTCAATGAGCAGTTCTTC | CASSPQGELVNEQFF
. | TRBJ1-1 | TRBV7-8 | TGTGCCAGCAGAAAGAGCAGGCTGAACACTGAAGCTTTCTTT | CASRKSRLNTEAFF
. | TRBJ2-5 | TRBV7-2 | TGTGCCAGCAGCTTAGGAGGTCTGCAAGAGACCCAGTACTTC | CASSLGGLQETQYF
TRBD2 | TRBJ2-1 | TRBV2 | TGTGCCAGCAGACAACGGGGGGGAATTATCAATGAGCAGTTCTTC | CASRQRGGIINEQFF
. | TRBJ1-1 | TRBV4-1 | TGCGCCAGCAGCCAAGTTAGAGGGGGGGTAAGTGTTGCTGAAGCTTTCTTT | CASSQVRGGVSVAEAFF
. | TRBJ2-3 | TRBV13 | TGTGCCAGCAGCTTACCAGGGGATGTGGAAGATACGCAGTATTTT | CASSLPGDVEDTQYF
. | TRBJ1-1 | TRBV5-1 | TGCGCCAGCAGCTTGGGGGGGGTAATCGGAGTCACTGAAGCTTTCTTT | CASSLGGVIGVTEAFF
TRBD2 | TRBJ2-3 | TRBV14 | TGTGCCAGCAGCACACTAGCGGGAGCGGCAGATACGCAGTATTTT | CASSTLAGAADTQYF
TRBD2 | TRBJ2-3 | TRBV4-2 | TGTGCCAGCCGCGGAGGGGGACTAGCGGGATTACGAGATACGCAGTATTTT | CASRGGGLAGLRDTQYF
TRBD1 | TRBJ1-6 | TRBV27 | TGTGCCAGCACTTCTGCCGGGACAGGTCATTCACCCCTCCACTTT | CASTSAGTGHSPLHF